This T cell receptor beta chain was obtained from a study of blood T cell repertoires in COVID-19. Under the authors' procedure: Reference gene primers were amplified, and this amplification served to estimate nucleated cell counts. Some clones are missing from TCRdb's copy, which holds only in-frame ones; the method was immunoSEQ multiplex PCR. V, J and clone size reflect that table, while D and trimming were determined from the DNA. Of under 350,000 clones in the sample, around 86% were seen once. The CDR3 length is 20 residues. CDR1 SGHAT and CDR2 FQNNGV come from the germline V gene. J was trimmed by 3 bases and V by 0 bases; bases with no gene match: 12.

Sequenced sample: peripheral blood. The sequence came from a man aged 18 to 30 with active or convalescent COVID-19. V gene TRBV11-2 combines with J gene TRBJ2-5; TRBD2 aligns across 14 bases. The CDR3 coding sequence is TGTGCCAGCAGCTTAGATCTTAGGGGGACTAGCGGGGGTCCTAAAGAGACCCAGTACTTC. This gives the protein CASSLDLRGTSGGPKETQYF.